This T cell receptor (beta chain) was profiled in a study of identical twins. TCRdb recomputed calls from the 5' RACE reads with MiXCR, one row per CDR3 protein. The table has about 700,000 distinct CDR3 sequences, over 8.5% seen once. To note about this clonotype: A much more abundant neighbour one base away suggests this may be a read error.

Losses at the gene ends were 6 bases for V and 3 bases for J; bases not matched to a gene: 19. This CDR3 has 18 amino acids. Germline CDR1 is DFQATT and CDR2 is SNEGSKA (reference sequence). A further study also used this sample, focusing on yellow fever vaccine responses in identical twins.

The specimen sequenced was PBMCs. The TCR sequence derives from a woman aged 18-29 years in good health. V gene TRBV20-1 combines with J gene TRBJ2-3, with 9 bases lining up with TRBD1. The CDR3 bases are TGCAGTGCCACTGTGGGACAGGGTGGTGGAGGGATAACAGATACGCAGTATTTT. This translates into CSATVGQGGGGITDTQYF.